This TCR beta chain was retrieved from a study of T cells after yellow fever vaccination (dated by TCRdb to between 2017 and 2020). Regarding the study in general: The SMART-Seq v4 Ultra Low Input RNA kit was used to prepare libraries from fractions with low cell numbers. The cohort comprised two healthy male donors, one aged 18 to 30 and one aged 30 to 40 years. Blood was drawn at multiple timepoints before and after primary and secondary immunization, with bulk PBMC replicates and cell subsets isolated. To follow T-cell clones before and after primary and booster YFV17D yellow fever vaccination, bulk TCR alpha and beta repertoires were sequenced over time.

TCR cDNA was synthesized by 5'RACE template switching, which introduced a universal primer site and unique molecular identifiers. Priming for cDNA synthesis came from both the TCR alpha and TCR beta constant segments. Library amplification used two PCR steps, and the second PCR step added sample barcodes and sequencing adapters. Sequencing of the libraries was done on either Illumina HiSeq 2500 (2x100 bp) or NovaSeq (2x150 bp). In the source study's methods: MIGEC handled demultiplexing of reads and collapsing into UMI consensus sequences, while MiXCR performed V(D)J alignment. Vaccine-responding clonotypes were identified with edgeR using replicate PBMC samples, with FDR below 0.01 and a log2 fold change above 5 up to day 15 being required. CD4 or CD8 identity was assigned to each bulk clonotype according to whether the clonotype was present at higher abundance in the sequenced CD4 repertoire or the sequenced CD8 repertoire. TCRdb applied fastp at Q25 and MiXCR to the public reads, then kept only in-frame beta chains. Each entry merges the rows of one CDR3 protein and shows their most common DNA and genes. These V and J calls originate from TCRdb's pipeline instead of the authors' own analysis. Present in this sample are about 350,000 distinct CDR3 sequences, approximately 10% of which were seen just once. The ten largest clones capture less than 20% of the sample.

According to the study, the label for this sample's treatment or condition signals: live attenuated yellow fever vaccine strain. At each blood-draw timepoint, two biological replicates of bulk PBMCs were obtained. A standard Ficoll-Paque protocol was used to isolate PBMCs from peripheral blood. TriZol was used to extract RNA from bulk PBMCs, from CD4 and CD8 fractions, and from dextramer-positive and dextramer-negative fractions. Trimming accounts for 8 bases at V and 6 bases at J, while the number of junction bases matched to no gene is 8. The CDR3 covers 14 residues, taking in both the cysteine and the phenylalanine. Kept here is only the CDR3 DNA, which spans 42 bases and is read in frame from base 1. From a lookup of the germline V gene (reference sequence), CDR1 and CDR2 are MNHEY and SMNVEV. This clonotype was seen a handful of times. No cognate antigen has been identified for it. The input lacks base qualities; no much larger clone sits a single base away.

Study-wide findings and limitations: A small share of clonotypes was detected in both CD4 and CD8 compartments, with the overlap likely arising from convergent recombination. The study included only a couple of donors, which limits how far the findings can be generalized. FACS-sorted repertoires could contain abundant contaminating clonotypes from the bulk population, so computational filtering was required. Most clones expanded after primary vaccination were re-detected after the booster (96% of CD4 and 80% to 90% of CD8), suggesting broad memory maintenance. Compared with the primary T-cell response, the secondary T-cell response was faster but weaker, reaching its peak on day 5 rather than on day 15.

This sample comprised PBMCs, obtained on the day of the first yellow fever vaccination. The TCR originated in a man between 18 and 35 years old who received the YFV17D yellow fever vaccine. The chain was built from TRBV27 and TRBJ2-1, with TRBD1 identical over 9 junction bases. CDR3 loop: CASRRGQGPNEQFF. The DNA reads TGTGCCAGCCGCCGTGGACAGGGGCCCAATGAGCAGTTCTTC.